One sample yielded the 18 T cell receptor gamma chains listed below, sequenced in a study of gamma delta lymphoproliferative disorders and STAT genes. TCRdb re-called clones from the multiplex PCR reads using CATT. The data show 1,500 to 2,000 gamma-chain clones, roughly 20% seen once. The receptor sequences were amplified from genomic DNA of peripheral blood mononuclear cells. Input material: blood. The receptor source for this set is a human donor in good health.

By sample share, this clone is large. DNA for the CDR3: TGTGCCACCTGGGACGGGCGGGTTAAGAAACTCTTT. It translates to CATWDGRVKKLF. J is TRGJ1 or TRGJ2 and V is TRGV2. In the absence of a J gene in TCRdb, the DNA was matched to germline to assign it here. CDR1 EGSNGY and CDR2 YDSYNSKV come from the germline V gene. The CDR3 is 12 residues long. Trimming at V came to 0 bases and at J to 9 bases, leaving 5 bases not matched to a gene.

In regard to this clone: TCRdb's protein for this DNA is that of a much larger clone and differs from the translation at residue 4, likely a read error; the protein shown is the DNA translation. The V call is TRGV10, the J call TRGJP1. The J gene, missing from TCRdb, was assigned here through DNA to germline matching. TRGV10 is treated as an ORF (open reading frame) with a function not yet certain. CDR3 length: 16 residues. The trim removed 11 bases at V and 6 bases at J, leaving 19 bases unmatched. CDR3 loop: CAARDYVGSAGWFKIF. The CDR3 coding sequence is TGTGCTGCGCGGGATTATGTTGGGTCCGCTGGTTGGTTCAAGATATTT.

This clone has more than one count but fewer than ten. Compared with germline, one end of the junction differs, possibly owing to a read error. The genes are TRGV10 and TRGJ1 or TRGJ2. TCRdb leaves out the J gene; it was filled in here by matching the DNA to germline. TRGV10 is sorted into the ORF group, with uncertain function. This CDR3 has 12 residues. CDR3 in amino acids: CAGLSNYYKKLF. CDR3 nucleotides: TGCGCGGGACTTTCGAATTATTATAAGAAACTCTTT.

About this clone itself: It is unclear where the CDR3 begins or ends on the DNA, so no DNA is shown, and the CDR3 is as TCRdb lists it. With the J gene uncalled, the V gene is TRGV10. TRGV10 is an open reading frame whose function is uncertain. The CDR3 length equals 19 residues, ends included. The CDR3 sequence is CAAWDGVIIRNSLAVEQHF.

By sample share, this clone is large (0.1 to 1%). Other DNA sequences in the sample encode the same CDR3. The rearrangement links TRGV2 to TRGJ1 or TRGJ2. No J gene is reported in TCRdb; it was inferred here by comparing the DNA with germline. Unmatched junction bases numbered 5, after V lost 0 bases and J lost 9 bases. The CDR3 contains 12 residues. The V gene's germline CDR1 is EGSNGY and CDR2 YDSYNSKV. The DNA for the CDR3 is TGTGCCACCTGGGACGGGCCGGGTAAGAAACTCTTT. Translating gives CATWDGPGKKLF.

This clone is termed medium-sized. This chain links TRGV10 with TRGJ1 or TRGJ2. The J gene, absent from TCRdb, was called here by matching the DNA to germline. TRGV10 is an open reading frame whose function is uncertain. The length of the CDR3 is 13 residues. V trimming: 8 bases; J trimming: 1 base; junction bases outside the gene matches: 6. CDR3 loop: CAAWDPNYYKKLF. The CDR3, as DNA: TGTGCTGCGTGGGATCCTAATTATTATAAGAAACTCTTT.

This clone is judged medium-sized. The DNA is left out, because the CDR3 cannot be placed on it with certainty; the CDR3 is given as TCRdb lists it. J gene calling gave no result, while the V gene is TRGV11. TRGV11 is labeled an ORF, and its function is uncertain. The CDR3 adds up to 17 amino acids, both ends counted. CDR3 residues: CTTVPAGLGENYYKKLF.

This clone is termed medium-sized. Other DNA sequences of this sample code for an identical CDR3. The rearrangement links TRGV4 to TRGJ1 or TRGJ2. The J gene, left out of TCRdb, was set here by checking the DNA against germline. CDR3 size: 14 residues. Germline values: CDR1 EGSTGY, CDR2 YDSYTSSV. V lost 0 bases, J lost 7 bases, and 9 bases stayed unmatched. This chain's CDR3 is CATWDGPGGYKKLF. CDR3 bases: TGTGCCACCTGGGATGGGCCGGGGGGATATAAGAAACTCTTT.

This clone was detected once. This chain uses TRGV10 with TRGJ1 or TRGJ2. TCRdb gives no J gene; it was assigned here by matching the DNA to germline. TRGV10 is noted as an ORF with a role that remains uncertain. The CDR3 extends over 14 amino acids. V gave up 8 bases and J gave up 9 bases; unmatched junction bases: 17. The CDR3 loop is CAAWTPPYHGKKLF. The CDR3, as DNA: TGTGCTGCGTGGACCCCCCCTTATCACGGTAAGAAACTCTTT.

This clone is labeled as large. This sequence joins TRGV2 and TRGJP2. TCRdb carries no J gene annotation; the J gene was assigned here by matching the DNA with germline. Germline V gene data show CDR1 as EGSNGY and CDR2 as YDSYNSKV. This CDR3 region has 14 residues. The J segment lost 3 bases and the V segment lost 2 bases, leaving 3 bases of the junction unmatched. The CDR3 region is CATWDVGSDWIKTF. The CDR3 DNA reads TGTGCCACCTGGGACGTGGGTAGTGATTGGATCAAGACGTTT.

This clone was counted only a few times. The amino acid sequence in TCRdb belongs to a much larger clone and departs from this DNA's translation at residue 9, likely a sequencing read error; the sequence shown is translated from the DNA. The V gene is listed as TRGV10; no J gene was called. TRGV10 is marked as an open reading frame, function uncertain. There are 10 residues in the CDR3. The CDR3 nucleotides read TGTGCTGCGTGGGATTGGTTCAAGACATTT. It codes for CAAWDWFKTF.

This clone is labeled medium-sized. The rearrangement links TRGV2 to TRGJ1 or TRGJ2. TCRdb offers no J gene call, so here the DNA was matched to germline to obtain one. CDR1 is EGSNGY, CDR2 YDSYNSKV, per germline. Trimming cost V 2 bases and J 0 bases; bases outside gene matches: 1. The CDR3 consists of 13 residues. The CDR3 loop is CATWDENYYKKLF. Written as DNA, the CDR3 is TGTGCCACCTGGGACGAGAATTATTATAAGAAACTCTTT.

The J gene is TRGJ1 or TRGJ2, the V gene TRGV11. Matching the DNA to germline supplied the J gene, which TCRdb does not give. TRGV11 is classed as an ORF, of uncertain function. The ends lost 0 bases at V and 9 bases at J; junction bases unmatched: 8. The CDR3 length is 14 residues. The CDR3: CACWIRHGVFKKLF. In nucleotides, the CDR3 is TGTGCCTGCTGGATTAGGCACGGGGTATTTAAGAAACTCTTT.

This clone has only a few counts. A read error likely explains why the TCRdb protein, taken from a much larger clone, differs from this DNA's translation at residue 7; the protein shown is translated from the DNA. No J gene call was made, and the V gene is TRGV10. TRGV10 is marked as an open reading frame, function uncertain. The CDR3 is 10 amino acids. The CDR3 coding sequence is TGTGCTGCGTGGGATCCCATGGGGCTCTTT. Translating gives CAAWDPMGLF.

By share, this clone counts as large. This chain connects TRGV4 to TRGJ1 or TRGJ2. TCRdb leaves out the J gene; it was filled in here by matching the DNA to germline. Germline CDR1 is EGSTGY and CDR2 is YDSYTSSV. The ends lost 4 bases at V and 0 bases at J; junction bases unmatched: 9. The CDR3 totals 15 residues. The DNA of the CDR3 is TGTGCCACCTGGGAAGCCCTAAAGAATTATTATAAGAAACTCTTT. Translating gives CATWEALKNYYKKLF.

This clone ranks as large. The chain employs TRGV8 and TRGJP2. The J gene, absent from TCRdb, was called here by matching the DNA to germline. This CDR3 comprises 14 residues. Per the germline V gene, CDR1 is VENAVY and CDR2 is YDSYNSRV. The trim removed 1 base at V and 5 bases at J, leaving 4 bases unmatched. This CDR3 is CATWDSGSDWIKTF. For the CDR3, the DNA is TGTGCCACCTGGGATAGCGGGAGTGATTGGATCAAGACGTTT.

By its share, this clone is large (0.1 to 1%). The J gene went uncalled, whereas the V gene is TRGV2. Germline assignment: CDR1 EGSNGY and CDR2 YDSYNSKV. This CDR3 region has 11 residues. The CDR3 protein is CATWDGQSGLF. The CDR3, as DNA: TGTGCCACCTGGGACGGGCAGAGCGGACTCTTT.

Sample share makes this clone medium-sized (0.01 to 0.1%). The rearrangement links TRGV8 to TRGJ1 or TRGJ2. TCRdb offers no J gene call, so here the DNA was matched to germline to obtain one. The junction had 13 bases not matched to a gene; V was cut back by 3 bases and J by 2 bases. The CDR3 length is 16 residues. Per the germline V gene, CDR1 is VENAVY and CDR2 is YDSYNSRV. CDR3 loop: CATWDPRGLDYYKKLF. The CDR3 bases are TGTGCCACCTGGGATCCCAGGGGGTTGGATTATTATAAGAAACTCTTT.